These 6 T cell receptor beta chains originate from one sample sequenced in a study of cytomegalovirus exposure and HLA in healthy donors. The PCR employed 60 Vbeta primers together with 13 Jbeta primers. Sequencing used immunoSEQ multiplex PCR; TCRdb keeps in-frame clones, though not all of them. This sample has approximately 130,000 clones, with about three quarters found just once. Source material: PBMCs. These receptors all come from a middle-aged woman in good health and CMV-seronegative.

This clone was seen more than once but under ten times. V is TRBV29-1 and J is TRBJ2-3, with 10 positions matching TRBD1. Germline V gene data show CDR1 as SQVTM and CDR2 as ANQGSEA. The CDR3 sequence is 14 residues long. J gave up 4 bases and V 7 bases, and 8 bases lay outside the gene matches. The CDR3 sequence is CSAPRQGAADTQYF. The CDR3 DNA reads as TGCAGCGCCCCGAGACAGGGGGCGGCAGATACGCAGTATTTT.

The gene calls are TRBV5-1 and TRBJ1-1, with 7 bases fitting TRBD1. The CDR3 totals 15 residues. The germline V gene has CDR1 SGHRS and CDR2 YFSETQ. With V trimmed by 2 bases and J by 0 bases, 4 bases remained unmatched. CDR3: CASSFGTDMNTEAFF. The DNA of the CDR3 is TGCGCCAGCAGCTTCGGGACAGACATGAACACTGAAGCTTTCTTT.

This chain links TRBV7-8 with TRBJ2-6; no clear D gene. The ends were cut back, 5 bases at V and 0 bases at J, with 5 bases in the middle. The CDR3 contains 14 residues. The germline gives CDR1 SGHVS, CDR2 FQNEAQ. CDR3 protein: CASSLSSGANVLTF. CDR3 DNA sequence: TGTGCCAGCAGCCTGAGCTCTGGGGCCAACGTCCTGACTTTC. The complete variable domain, with remaining parts taken from reference TRBV7-8 and TRBJ2-6, reads GAGVSQSPRYKVAKRGQDVALRCDPISGHVSLFWYQQALGQGPEFLTYFQNEAQLDKSGLPSDRFFAERPEGSVSTLKIQRTQQEDSAVYLCASSLSSGANVLTFGAGSRLTVL.

The gene calls are TRBV7-9 and TRBJ2-7; TRBD2 is a possible D gene (5 bases). The CDR3 runs 15 residues. CDR1 is SEHNR, CDR2 FQNEAQ, per germline (reference sequence). Trimming stripped 6 bases from V and 0 bases from J, with 15 bases between. The CDR3: CASSPPLASSYEQYF. The CDR3 nucleotides are TGTGCCAGCAGTCCCCCGCTAGCTAGCTCCTACGAGCAGTACTTC.

The chain recombines TRBV4-1 with TRBJ1-2; 11 nucleotides align to TRBD1. The CDR3 covers 15 residues. V shed 1 base, J shed 4 bases, and the junction held 2 bases outside the gene matches. Germline assignment: CDR1 MGHRA and CDR2 YSYEKL. CDR3 in DNA: TGCGCCAGCAGCCAAGGGACAGGGGGCAGCTATGGCTACACCTTC. Residues: CASSQGTGGSYGYTF.

The V and J genes are TRBV21-1 and TRBJ2-7; the D call of TRBD1 is as the table states it, not checked on the DNA. TRBV21-1 is assigned pseudogene status. The CDR3 spans 15 residues. The CDR3 nucleotides are TGTGCCAGCAGCAAATTGGACAGCATATCCTACGAGCAGTACTTC. It encodes CASSKLDSISYEQYF.